This entry lists 23 T cell receptor beta chains sequenced from one sample in a study of sequential checkpoint blockade in melanoma. TCRdb's copy holds only in-frame clones and misses some; the assay was immunoSEQ multiplex PCR. The table has approximately 3,700 clones, 34% seen once. Noted treatment: randomized to nivolumab then ipilimumab (arm A) or the reverse (arm B). Sequenced here: tumor tissue (inferred from file names), sampled from a patient given nivolumab and ipilimumab in sequence. The receptors were gathered from a human donor with melanoma.

The chain is built from TRBV28 and TRBJ1-1, with D possibly matching TRBD1 (6 bases). Trimming took 4 bases from V and 11 from J, leaving 23 bases between them. Germline values: CDR1 MDHEN, CDR2 SYDVKM. The CDR3 spans 15 residues. The CDR3 here is CASSSPAGAAAGAFF. DNA for the CDR3: TGTGCCAGCAGTTCCCCCGCGGGGGCCGCGGCGGGTGCTTTCTTT.

The chain combines TRBV18 with TRBJ2-6; D could derive from TRBD1 or TRBD2 (5 bases each). CDR3 length: 16 residues. The V gene lost 6 bases and the J gene lost 3 bases, with 15 bases spanning the gap. The germline V gene encodes CDR1 KGHSH and CDR2 LQKENI. CDR3 nucleotide sequence: TGTGCCAGCTCTTCGACAGTTGAGGGTGGGGCCAACGTCCTGACTTTC. Translation gives CASSSTVEGGANVLTF.

The V call is TRBV19, the J call TRBJ2-3, with 7 bases lining up with TRBD2. The CDR3 extends over 16 amino acids. Germline values: CDR1 LNHDA, CDR2 SQIVND (reference sequence). After removal of 3 bases from V and 0 bases from J, the junction contained 6 bases not matched to a gene. The CDR3 loop reads CASSMNLAESTDTQYF. The CDR3 DNA sequence: TGTGCCAGTAGTATGAATCTAGCGGAAAGCACAGATACGCAGTATTTT.

The chain uses TRBV25-1 and TRBJ1-5; weak D call: TRBD1 (6 bases). Germline CDR1 MGHDK, CDR2 SYGVNS. V was shortened by 1 base and J by 2 bases, with 9 bases between the two germline ends. CDR3 length: 15 residues. CDR3 bases: TGTGCCAGCAGTGAATCGGGGGCTGGCAATCAGCCCCAGCATTTT. Its protein product is CASSESGAGNQPQHF. The whole variable domain, remainder taken from reference TRBV25-1 and TRBJ1-5, is EADIYQTPRYLVIGTGKKITLECSQTMGHDKMYWYQQDPGMELHLIHYSYGVNSTEKGDLSSESTVSRIRTEHFPLTLESARPSHTSQYLCASSESGAGNQPQHFGDGTRLSIL.

This clone has more than one count but fewer than ten. The V call is TRBV11-3, the J call TRBJ2-7; 15 bases agree with TRBD2. The germline V gene encodes CDR1 SGHNT and CDR2 YENEEA. J was trimmed by 5 bases and V by 5 bases; bases with no gene match: 16. The CDR3 loop spans 19 amino acids. The CDR3 spells CASSRTPGLAGGKGNEQYF. DNA of the CDR3: TGTGCCAGCAGCCGTACTCCGGGACTAGCGGGAGGAAAGGGGAACGAGCAGTACTTC.

CDR3: CASRGTETGELFF. In DNA, the CDR3 is TGTGCCAGCAGGGGGACGGAGACCGGGGAGCTGTTTTTT. The genes are TRBV6-8 and TRBJ2-2; the D gene could be TRBD1 or TRBD2 (5 bases each). CDR3 length: 13 amino acids. Germline V gene lookup returns CDR1 MNHGY and CDR2 SAAAGT. Trimming cost V 6 bases and J 5 bases, with 10 bases left between them.

This rearrangement joins TRBV5-1 to TRBJ2-7; no clear D gene. The germline V and J ends were trimmed by 4 bases and 0 bases, with 11 bases remaining between them. CDR1 is SGHRS, CDR2 YFSETQ, per germline. The CDR3 length is 14 residues. For the CDR3, the DNA is TGCGCCAGCAGCGTGGACGGTAGCTCCTACGAGCAGTACTTC. It encodes CASSVDGSSYEQYF. The full variable domain, its missing parts supplied by reference TRBV5-1 and TRBJ2-7, is KAGVTQTPRYLIKTRGQQVTLSCSPISGHRSVSWYQQTPGQGLQFLFEYFSETQRNKGNFPGRFSGRQFSNSRSEMNVSTLELGDSALYLCASSVDGSSYEQYFGPGTRLTVT.

This clone was counted a few times. The V call is TRBV29-1, the J call TRBJ2-1; 9 nucleotides match TRBD2. Germline CDR1 reads SQVTM; CDR2 reads ANQGSEA. V was pared by 2 bases and J by 4 bases, with 12 bases of the junction left unmatched. CDR3 size: 17 residues. The CDR3 loop is CSVEYRLAERDYNEQFF. CDR3 sequence (DNA): TGCAGCGTTGAATATCGACTAGCGGAACGGGATTACAATGAGCAGTTCTTC.

The chain joins TRBV30 to TRBJ1-5; D uncertain. Germline-derived CDR1 and CDR2 are GTSNPN and SVGIG (reference sequence). The CDR3 has 13 residues. Trimming took 2 bases from V and 4 from J, leaving 9 bases between them. DNA of the CDR3: TGTGCCTGGAGTTCCGACGGTAATCAGCCCCAGCATTTT. Translated: CAWSSDGNQPQHF. The full variable domain, its missing parts supplied by reference TRBV30 and TRBJ1-5, is SQTIHQWPATLVQPVGSPLSLECTVEGTSNPNLYWYRQAAGRGLQLLFYSVGIGQISSEVPQNLSASRPQDRQFILSSKKLLLSDSGFYLCAWSSDGNQPQHFGDGTRLSIL.

The chain joins TRBV30 to TRBJ2-1; 7 bases agree with TRBD2. The germline V gene encodes CDR1 GTSNPN and CDR2 SVGIG (reference sequence). The CDR3 is 15 residues long. Trimming took 0 bases from V and 3 from J; bases not matched to a gene: 5. The CDR3 DNA reads as TGTGCCTGGAGTGTACCCCAGCGGGGCTACAATGAGCAGTTCTTC. Its protein is CAWSVPQRGYNEQFF. Complete variable domain (other parts from reference TRBV30 and TRBJ2-1): SQTIHQWPATLVQPVGSPLSLECTVEGTSNPNLYWYRQAAGRGLQLLFYSVGIGQISSEVPQNLSASRPQDRQFILSSKKLLLSDSGFYLCAWSVPQRGYNEQFFGPGTRLTVL.

This clone was picked up a small number of times. The chain links TRBV6-8 to TRBJ1-4, with unresolved D. This CDR3 contains 16 residues. CDR1 MNHGY and CDR2 SAAAGT come from the germline V gene. Trimming removed 2 bases from V and 0 bases from J, with 10 bases in between. Here the CDR3 DNA reads TGTGCCAGCAGTTACCTAGCCGGGACAACTAATGAAAAACTGTTTTTT. This sequence encodes CASSYLAGTTNEKLFF.

The chain uses TRBV18 and TRBJ1-5; tentative D call: TRBD1 (5 bases). The CDR3 is made up of 16 amino acids. The germline V gene has CDR1 KGHSH and CDR2 LQKENI. V was shortened by 1 base and J by 4 bases, with 14 bases between the two germline ends. Here the CDR3 reads CASSPQQVSRNQPQHF. CDR3 bases: TGTGCCAGCTCACCACAACAGGTTTCCAGGAATCAGCCCCAGCATTTT.

This chain connects TRBV6-8 to TRBJ2-1; D gene ambiguous. Germline V gene sequence: CDR1 MNHGY, CDR2 SAAAGT. Trimming removed 0 bases at V and 8 bases at J, with 5 bases between. The CDR3 covers 12 residues. The CDR3 DNA follows: TGTGCCAGCAGTTACTCGCAGGATGAGCAGTTCTTC. This gives the protein CASSYSQDEQFF.

This clone was found many times. This chain joins TRBV7-4 and TRBJ2-5; TRBD2 matches 7 bases. Looked up from germline, CDR1 is SGHVT and CDR2 is SQSDAQ. The CDR3 spans 13 residues. V was pared by 5 bases and J by 3 bases, with 3 bases of the junction left unmatched. CDR3 loop: CASSAAGEETQYF. The CDR3 nucleotides are TGTGCCAGCAGCGCGGCGGGAGAAGAGACCCAGTACTTC.

The chain links TRBV28 to TRBJ1-1; D perhaps matches TRBD1 (5 bases). The ends were cut back, 3 bases at V and 6 bases at J, with 17 bases in the middle. The CDR3 runs to 15 residues. The V gene's germline CDR1 is MDHEN and CDR2 SYDVKM. The CDR3 spells CASSLGVEGKAEAFF. CDR3 sequence (DNA): TGTGCCAGCAGTTTGGGGGTAGAGGGGAAGGCTGAAGCTTTCTTT.

In its sample, this clone ranks as medium-sized. The chain couples TRBV6-1 to TRBJ2-2; no firm D call. The V gene's germline CDR1 is MNHNS and CDR2 SASEGT. The CDR3 contains 14 residues. Trimming took 1 base from V and 10 from J, leaving 13 bases between them. In DNA form, the CDR3 reads TGTGCCAGCAGTGAAGACATGGGGTCCGCGGAGCTGTTTTTT. This sequence encodes CASSEDMGSAELFF.

A few counts support this clone. The chain combines TRBV6-8 with TRBJ2-7; D may correspond to TRBD1 or TRBD2 (5 bases each). V lost 8 bases and J lost 1, with 12 bases in between. CDR1 and CDR2 (germline): MNHGY, SAAAGT. This CDR3 is 13 amino acids long. The DNA of the CDR3 is TGTGCCAGCTCTAAGGGACCTTCCTACGAGCAGTACTTC. Protein: CASSKGPSYEQYF.

The CDR3 DNA sequence: TGTGCCAGCGGGTTTATAGCGGAAGAGACCCAGTACTTC. It codes for CASGFIAEETQYF. The chain carries TRBV6-8 and TRBJ2-5; D is possibly TRBD2 (6 bases). The germline CDR1 and CDR2 sequences are MNHGY and SAAAGT. CDR3 length: 13 amino acids. Trimming shortened V by 8 bases and J by 3 bases, and 13 bases separated the two germline ends.

The J gene is TRBJ2-3, the V gene TRBV28; D is tentatively TRBD1 or TRBD2 (5 bases each). V lost 5 bases to trimming and J lost 3 bases, with 9 bases between them. CDR1 and CDR2 (germline): MDHEN, SYDVKM. The length of the CDR3 is 13 residues. CDR3: CASSGGETDTQYF. CDR3 bases: TGTGCCAGCAGTGGGGGAGAGACAGATACGCAGTATTTT.

The rearrangement joins TRBV10-3 to TRBJ1-2; 12 bases are a match to TRBD1. With 0 bases clipped from V and 4 bases from J, the junction kept 9 bases outside the gene matches. Germline CDR1 and CDR2: ENHRY and SYGVKD. The CDR3 has 18 amino acids. CDR3 residues: CAISESSGTGGAGYGYTF. CDR3 bases: TGTGCCATCAGTGAGTCGAGTGGGACAGGGGGCGCGGGCTATGGCTACACCTTC.

The V and J genes are TRBV11-3 and TRBJ2-3; 8 bases are shared with TRBD1. The germline V gene encodes CDR1 SGHNT and CDR2 YENEEA. This CDR3 is 14 amino acids long. Trimming at V came to 3 bases and at J to 4 bases, leaving 3 bases not matched to a gene. The CDR3, as DNA: TGTGCCAGCAGCTTGGCAGGGGGCGCAGATACGCAGTATTTT. Translating gives CASSLAGGADTQYF. The full variable domain, its missing parts supplied by reference TRBV11-3 and TRBJ2-3, is EAGVVQSPRYKIIEKKQPVAFWCNPISGHNTLYWYLQNLGQGPELLIRYENEEAVDDSQLPKDRFSAERLKGVDSTLKIQPAELGDSAVYLCASSLAGGADTQYFGPGTRLTVL.

The chain has TRBV29-1 and TRBJ2-6; D possibly corresponds to TRBD1 (5 bases). V lost 0 bases to trimming and J lost 0 bases, with 15 bases between them. This CDR3 has 18 residues. The germline CDR1 and CDR2 sequences are SQVTM and ANQGSEA. CDR3 DNA sequence: TGCAGCGTTGAAGATCGTGACAGCTTCCTCTCTGGGGCCAACGTCCTGACTTTC. The encoded protein is CSVEDRDSFLSGANVLTF. The full variable domain, its missing parts supplied by reference TRBV29-1 and TRBJ2-6, is SAVISQKPSRDICQRGTSLTIQCQVDSQVTMMFWYRQQPGQSLTLIATANQGSEATYESGFVIDKFPISRPNLTFSTLTVSNMSPEDSSIYLCSVEDRDSFLSGANVLTFGAGSRLTVL.

The genes are TRBV19 and TRBJ2-5, with 7 bases that match TRBD2. Per germline, CDR1 LNHDA and CDR2 SQIVND (reference sequence). Trimming cost V 1 base and J 5 bases; bases outside gene matches: 7. The CDR3 contains 15 residues. The CDR3 reads CASSIAGGGGETQYF. DNA of the CDR3: TGTGCCAGTAGTATAGCGGGAGGCGGTGGGGAGACCCAGTACTTC.